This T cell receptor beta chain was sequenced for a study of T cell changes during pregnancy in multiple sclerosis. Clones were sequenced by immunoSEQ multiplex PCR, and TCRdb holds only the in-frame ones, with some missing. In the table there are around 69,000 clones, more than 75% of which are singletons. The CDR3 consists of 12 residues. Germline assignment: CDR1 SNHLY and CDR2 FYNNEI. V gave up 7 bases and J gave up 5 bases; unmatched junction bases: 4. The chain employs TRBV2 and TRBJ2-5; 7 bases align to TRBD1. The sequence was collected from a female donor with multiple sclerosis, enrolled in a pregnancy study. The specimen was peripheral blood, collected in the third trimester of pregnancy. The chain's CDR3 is CASIGQEETQYF. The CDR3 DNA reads TGTGCCAGCATAGGACAGGAGGAGACCCAGTACTTC. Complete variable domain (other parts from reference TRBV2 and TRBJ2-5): EPEVTQTPSHQVTQMGQEVILRCVPISNHLYFYWYRQILGQKVEFLVSFYNNEISEKSEIFDDQFSVERPDGSNFTLKIRSTKLEDSAMYFCASIGQEETQYFGPGTRLLVL.